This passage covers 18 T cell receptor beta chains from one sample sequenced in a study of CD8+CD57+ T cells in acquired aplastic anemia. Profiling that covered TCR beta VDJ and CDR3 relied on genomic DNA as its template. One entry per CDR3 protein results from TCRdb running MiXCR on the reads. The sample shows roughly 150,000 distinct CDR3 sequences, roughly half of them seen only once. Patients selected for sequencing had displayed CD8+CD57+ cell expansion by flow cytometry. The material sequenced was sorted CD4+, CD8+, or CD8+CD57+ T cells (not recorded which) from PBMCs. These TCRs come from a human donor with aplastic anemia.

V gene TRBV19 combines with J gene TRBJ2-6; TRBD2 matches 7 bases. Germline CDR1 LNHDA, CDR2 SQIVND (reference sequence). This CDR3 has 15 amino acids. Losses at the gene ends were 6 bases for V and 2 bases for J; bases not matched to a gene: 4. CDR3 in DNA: TGTGCCAGTAGCTGGGGGGGAGCTGGGGCCAACGTCCTGACTTTC. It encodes CASSWGGAGANVLTF.

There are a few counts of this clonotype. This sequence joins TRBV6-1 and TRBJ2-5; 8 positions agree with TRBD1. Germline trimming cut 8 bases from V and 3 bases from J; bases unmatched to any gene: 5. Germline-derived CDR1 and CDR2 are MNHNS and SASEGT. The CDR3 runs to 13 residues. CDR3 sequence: CASGGQGKETQYF. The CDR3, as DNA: TGTGCCAGCGGAGGACAGGGTAAAGAGACCCAGTACTTC.

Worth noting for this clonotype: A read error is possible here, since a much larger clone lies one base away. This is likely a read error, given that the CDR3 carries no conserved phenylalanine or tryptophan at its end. CDR3: CASSQDRKETQYY. The CDR3, as DNA: TGTGCCAGCAGCCAAGATCGGAAGGAGACGCAGTATTAT. The chain combines TRBV4-2 with TRBJ2-3; D gene uncertain. The CDR3 spans 13 residues. The V and J ends lost 0 bases and 9 bases respectively, with 10 bases between them. Germline V lookup: CDR1 LGHNA, CDR2 YNFKEQ.

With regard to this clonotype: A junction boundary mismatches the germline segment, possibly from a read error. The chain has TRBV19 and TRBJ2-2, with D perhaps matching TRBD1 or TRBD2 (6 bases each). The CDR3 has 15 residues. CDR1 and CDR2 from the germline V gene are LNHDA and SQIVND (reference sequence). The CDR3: CASSSRGGSTGELFF. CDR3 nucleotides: TGTGCCAGTAGTAGCAGAGGGGGGAGCACCGGGGAGCTATTTTTT.

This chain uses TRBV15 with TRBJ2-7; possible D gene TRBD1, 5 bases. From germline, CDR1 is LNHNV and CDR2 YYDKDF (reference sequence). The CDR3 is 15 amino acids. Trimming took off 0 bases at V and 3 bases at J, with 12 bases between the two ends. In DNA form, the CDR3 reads TGTGCCACCAGCAGAGATGGAACAGGCTTCTACGAGCAGTACTTC. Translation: CATSRDGTGFYEQYF.

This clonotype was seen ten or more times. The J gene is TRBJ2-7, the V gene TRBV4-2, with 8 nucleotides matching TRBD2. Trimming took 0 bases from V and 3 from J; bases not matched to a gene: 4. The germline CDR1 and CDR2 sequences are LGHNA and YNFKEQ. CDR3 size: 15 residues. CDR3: CASSQDLAGNYEQYF. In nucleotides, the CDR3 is TGTGCCAGCAGCCAAGACCTAGCGGGTAACTACGAGCAGTACTTC.

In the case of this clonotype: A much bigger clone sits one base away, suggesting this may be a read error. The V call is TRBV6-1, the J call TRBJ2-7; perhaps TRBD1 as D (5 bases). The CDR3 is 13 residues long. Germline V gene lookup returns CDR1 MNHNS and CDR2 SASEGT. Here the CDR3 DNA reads TGTGCCGTAAGGACACGGAGCTCCTACGAGCAGTGCTTC. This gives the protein CAVRTRSSYEQCF.

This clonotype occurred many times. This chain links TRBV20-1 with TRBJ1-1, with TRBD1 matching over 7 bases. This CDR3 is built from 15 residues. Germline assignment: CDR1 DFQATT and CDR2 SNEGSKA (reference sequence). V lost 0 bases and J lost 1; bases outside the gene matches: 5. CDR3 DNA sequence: TGCAGTGCTAGAGATGCAGGGGGATGGAACACTGAAGCTTTCTTT. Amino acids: CSARDAGGWNTEAFF.

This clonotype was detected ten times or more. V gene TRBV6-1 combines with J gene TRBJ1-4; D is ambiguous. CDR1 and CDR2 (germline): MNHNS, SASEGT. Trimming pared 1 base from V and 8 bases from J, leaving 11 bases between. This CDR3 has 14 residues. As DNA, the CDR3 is TGTGCCAGCAGTGAAGGCCCAGCCCGAGAAAAACTGTTTTTT. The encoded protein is CASSEGPAREKLFF.

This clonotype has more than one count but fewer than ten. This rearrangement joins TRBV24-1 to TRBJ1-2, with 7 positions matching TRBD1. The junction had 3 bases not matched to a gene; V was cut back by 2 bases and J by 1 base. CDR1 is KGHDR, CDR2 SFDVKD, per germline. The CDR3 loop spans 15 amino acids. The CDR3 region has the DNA TGTGCCACCAGTGATTACAACAGGGGTAACTATGGCTACACCTTC. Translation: CATSDYNRGNYGYTF.

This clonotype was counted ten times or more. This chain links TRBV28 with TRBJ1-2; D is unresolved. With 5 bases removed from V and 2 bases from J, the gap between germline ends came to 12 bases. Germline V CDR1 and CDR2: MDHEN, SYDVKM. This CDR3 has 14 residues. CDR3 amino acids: CASSPPRSNYGYTF. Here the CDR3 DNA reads TGTGCCAGCAGTCCCCCCAGGTCCAACTATGGCTACACCTTC.

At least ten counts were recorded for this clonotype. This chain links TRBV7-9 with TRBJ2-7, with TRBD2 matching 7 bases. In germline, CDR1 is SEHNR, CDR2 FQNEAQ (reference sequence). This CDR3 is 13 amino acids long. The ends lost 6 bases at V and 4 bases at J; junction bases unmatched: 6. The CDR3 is CASSRRERYEQYF. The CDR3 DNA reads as TGTGCCAGCAGTAGGCGGGAGCGGTACGAGCAGTACTTC.

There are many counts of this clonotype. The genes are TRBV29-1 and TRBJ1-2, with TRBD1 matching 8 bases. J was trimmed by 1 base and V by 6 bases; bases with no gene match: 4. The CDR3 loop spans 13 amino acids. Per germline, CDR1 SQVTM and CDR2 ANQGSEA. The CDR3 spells CSVGTGFNYGYTF. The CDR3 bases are TGCAGCGTGGGGACAGGCTTTAACTATGGCTACACCTTC.

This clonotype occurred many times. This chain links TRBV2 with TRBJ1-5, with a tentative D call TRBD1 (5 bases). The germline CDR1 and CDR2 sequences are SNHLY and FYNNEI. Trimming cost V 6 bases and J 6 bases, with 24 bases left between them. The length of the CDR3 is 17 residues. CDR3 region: CASRADGTAPRRQPQHF. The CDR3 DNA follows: TGTGCCAGCAGGGCCGACGGGACGGCCCCCCGGCGTCAGCCCCAGCATTTT.

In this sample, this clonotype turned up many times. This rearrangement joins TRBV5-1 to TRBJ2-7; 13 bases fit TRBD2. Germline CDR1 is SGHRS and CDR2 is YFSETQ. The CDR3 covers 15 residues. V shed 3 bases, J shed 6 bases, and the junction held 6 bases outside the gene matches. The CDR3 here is CASSYGLAGASEQYV. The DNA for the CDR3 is TGCGCCAGCAGCTACGGACTAGCGGGAGCATCCGAGCAGTACGTC.

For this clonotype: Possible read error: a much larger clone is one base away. CDR3 amino acids: CASSAGSSSGNTICF. CDR3 DNA sequence: TGTGCCAGCAGCGCAGGGTCTAGCTCTGGAAACACCATATGTTTT. The chain joins TRBV7-6 to TRBJ1-3; D possibly corresponds to TRBD1 (5 bases). Germline V gene lookup returns CDR1 SGHVS and CDR2 FNYEAQ. The CDR3 runs 15 residues. The full variable domain, with the rest looked up from reference TRBV7-6 and TRBJ1-3, is GAGVSQSPRYKVTKRGQDVALRCDPISGHVSLYWYRQALGQGPEFLTYFNYEAQQDKSGLPNDRFSAERPEGSISTLTIQRTEQRDSAMYRCASSAGSSSGNTICFGEGSWLTVV.

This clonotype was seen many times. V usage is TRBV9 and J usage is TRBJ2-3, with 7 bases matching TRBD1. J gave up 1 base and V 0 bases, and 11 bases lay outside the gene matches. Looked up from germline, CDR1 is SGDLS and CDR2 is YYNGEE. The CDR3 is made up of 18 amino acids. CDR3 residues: CASSVVGRQGWGTDTQYF. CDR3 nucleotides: TGTGCCAGCAGCGTAGTTGGTCGACAGGGATGGGGCACAGATACGCAGTATTTT.

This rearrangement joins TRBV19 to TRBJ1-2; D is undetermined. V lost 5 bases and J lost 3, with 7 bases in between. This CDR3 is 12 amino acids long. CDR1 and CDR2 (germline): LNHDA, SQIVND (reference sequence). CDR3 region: CASSWSDYGYTF. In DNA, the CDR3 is TGTGCCAGTAGTTGGAGCGACTATGGCTACACCTTC.